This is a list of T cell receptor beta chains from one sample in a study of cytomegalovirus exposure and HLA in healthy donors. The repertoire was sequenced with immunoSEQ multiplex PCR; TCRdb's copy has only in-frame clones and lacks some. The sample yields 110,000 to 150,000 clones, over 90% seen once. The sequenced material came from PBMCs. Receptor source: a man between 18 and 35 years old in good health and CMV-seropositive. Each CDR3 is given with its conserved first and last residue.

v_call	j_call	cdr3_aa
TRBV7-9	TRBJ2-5	CASSKLALETQYF
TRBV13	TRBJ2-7	CASSSNPRGAYEQYF
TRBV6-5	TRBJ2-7	CASSTTYEQYF
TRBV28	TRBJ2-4	CASSLSPGYGKNIQYF
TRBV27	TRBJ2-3	CASSFSPRRVTHTDTQYF
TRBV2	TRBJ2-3	CANSRTGFTDTQYF
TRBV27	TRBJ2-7	CASSLGTGSYEQYF
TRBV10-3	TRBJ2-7	CATLPAASSYEQYF
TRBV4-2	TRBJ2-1	CASSQEASGSNEQFF
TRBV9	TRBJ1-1	CASSMQGGTEAFF
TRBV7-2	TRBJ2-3	CASSLGGGPDTQYF
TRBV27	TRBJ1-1	CASSFGSNTEAFF
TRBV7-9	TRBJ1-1	CASSFPYTEAFF
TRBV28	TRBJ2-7	CASRTTGNGAREQYF
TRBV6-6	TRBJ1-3	CASSTTISGNTIYF
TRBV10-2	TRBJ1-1	CASSGGLNTEAFF
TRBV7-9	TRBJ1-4	CASSPSPDSNEKLFF